The text below deals with one T cell receptor beta chain. As yet, its antigen is unknown. Measured with immunoSEQ multiplex PCR; TCRdb has only the in-frame clones, and not every one. The sample lists some 150,000 clones, just under 80% occurring once. This CDR3 spans 15 amino acids. Germline-derived CDR1 and CDR2 are MGHRA and YSYEKL. V was pared by 0 bases and J by 12 bases, with 20 bases between. Patients all relapsed after autologous stem cell transplantation, and there was variation in brentuximab vedotin exposure. This specimen belongs to a study of PD-1 blockade in classical Hodgkin lymphoma. Study-wide points: Those achieving complete response showed baseline diversity like newly diagnosed patients. Why repertoires differed is undefined; disease activity or prior therapy possibly contributed. Relapsed/refractory patients reportedly had the lowest baseline TCR diversity, below newly diagnosed patients, who were below healthy donors.

The sequence was obtained from a human donor with classical Hodgkin lymphoma. The V call is TRBV4-1, the J call TRBJ1-1; possibly TRBD1 for D (5 bases). Sequences were derived from peripheral blood mononuclear cells (PBMCs), sampled before the second cycle of nivolumab. The CDR3: CASSQEIRTGGSTFF. CDR3 in DNA: TGCGCCAGCAGCCAAGAAATCCGGACTGGGGGTTCAACTTTCTTT.